This T cell receptor beta chain emerged from a study of OX40 agonist ivuxolimab in advanced cancers. Study as a whole: Ivuxolimab is a fully human IgG2 antibody that activates OX40 (CD134).

Drawing of blood for sampling happened at baseline, at cycle 4 day 1, and at cycle 7 day 1. CDR3 length: 15 amino acids. CDR1 and CDR2 from the germline V gene are MNHEY and SVGAGI. Trimming took 0 bases from V and 2 from J; bases not matched to a gene: 3. Points from the study as a whole: Expanded clones were, on average, more numerous in CD8+ T cells than in CD4+. At doses 0.1 to 3.0 mg/kg, CD4+ and CD8+ clones expanded.

Note on this clone: As yet, its antigen is unknown.

The method was immunoSEQ multiplex PCR; TCRdb's version includes in-frame clones alone and lacks a portion of them. The table records 150,000 to 190,000 clones, around 94% of them present only once. The receptor comes from an adult with an advanced solid tumor such as melanoma, head and neck, liver or kidney cancer. The chain links TRBV6-5 to TRBJ2-7, with 8 positions matching TRBD2. Sequencing was performed on CD4+ or CD8+ T cells sorted from blood, taken in a trial of the OX40 agonist ivuxolimab. In nucleotides, the CDR3 is TGTGCCAGCAGTTACTCGACTAGCGTAGCCTACGAGCAGTACTTC. Translation: CASSYSTSVAYEQYF.